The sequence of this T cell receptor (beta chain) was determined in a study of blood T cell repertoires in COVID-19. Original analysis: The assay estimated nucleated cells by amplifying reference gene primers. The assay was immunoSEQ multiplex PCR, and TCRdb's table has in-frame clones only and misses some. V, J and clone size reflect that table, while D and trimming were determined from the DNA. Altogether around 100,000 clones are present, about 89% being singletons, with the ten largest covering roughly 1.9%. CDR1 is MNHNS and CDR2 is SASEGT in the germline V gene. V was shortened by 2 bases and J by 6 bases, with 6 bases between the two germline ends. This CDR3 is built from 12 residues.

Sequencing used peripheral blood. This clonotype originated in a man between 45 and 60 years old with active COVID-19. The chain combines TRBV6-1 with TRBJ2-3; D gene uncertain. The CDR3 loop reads CASSEPEDTQYF. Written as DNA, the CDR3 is TGTGCCAGCAGTGAACCCGAGGATACGCAGTATTTT.